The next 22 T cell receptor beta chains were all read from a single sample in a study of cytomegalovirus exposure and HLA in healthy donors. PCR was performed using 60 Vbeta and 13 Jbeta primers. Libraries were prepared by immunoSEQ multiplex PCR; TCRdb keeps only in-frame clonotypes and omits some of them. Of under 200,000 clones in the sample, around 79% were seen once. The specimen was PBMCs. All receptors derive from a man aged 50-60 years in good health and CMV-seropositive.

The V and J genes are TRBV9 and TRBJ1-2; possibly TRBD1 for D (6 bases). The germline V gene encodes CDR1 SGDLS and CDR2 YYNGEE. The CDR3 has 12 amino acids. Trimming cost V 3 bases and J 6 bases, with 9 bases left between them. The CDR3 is CASSDNRDGYTF. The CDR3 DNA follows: TGTGCCAGCAGCGACAACAGGGATGGCTACACCTTC. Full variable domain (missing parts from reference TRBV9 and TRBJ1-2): DSGVTQTPKHLITATGQRVTLRCSPRSGDLSVYWYQQSLDQGLQFLIQYYNGEERAKGNILERFSAQQFPDLHSELNLSSLELGDSALYFCASSDNRDGYTFGSGTRLTVV.

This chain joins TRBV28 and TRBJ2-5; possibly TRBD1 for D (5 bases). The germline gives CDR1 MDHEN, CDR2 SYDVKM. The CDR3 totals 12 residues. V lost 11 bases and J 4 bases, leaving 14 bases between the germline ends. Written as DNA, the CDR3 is TGTGCCTCCACAGGCTGGCCAGAGACCCAGTACTTC. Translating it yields CASTGWPETQYF.

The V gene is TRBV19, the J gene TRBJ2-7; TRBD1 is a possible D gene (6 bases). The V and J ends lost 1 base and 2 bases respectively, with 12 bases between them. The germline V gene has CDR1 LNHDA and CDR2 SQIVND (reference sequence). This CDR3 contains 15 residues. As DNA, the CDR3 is TGTGCCAGTAGTATAGGTCCGACAGGCACCTACGAGCAGTACTTC. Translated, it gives CASSIGPTGTYEQYF.

The CDR3 loop is CASSLGARGQRNQPQHF. The DNA for the CDR3 is TGTGCCAGCAGCTTGGGGGCCAGGGGGCAAAGGAATCAGCCCCAGCATTTT. This rearrangement joins TRBV5-6 to TRBJ1-5, with TRBD1 identical over 8 bases. CDR3 length: 17 residues. The germline V gene has CDR1 SGHDT and CDR2 YYEEEE. With V trimmed by 0 bases and J by 4 bases, 9 bases remained unmatched. Supplemented by reference TRBV5-6 and TRBJ1-5, the full variable domain reads DAGVTQSPTHLIKTRGQQVTLRCSPKSGHDTVSWYQQALGQGPQFIFQYYEEEERQRGNFPDRFSGHQFPNYSSELNVNALLLGDSALYLCASSLGARGQRNQPQHFGDGTRLSIL.

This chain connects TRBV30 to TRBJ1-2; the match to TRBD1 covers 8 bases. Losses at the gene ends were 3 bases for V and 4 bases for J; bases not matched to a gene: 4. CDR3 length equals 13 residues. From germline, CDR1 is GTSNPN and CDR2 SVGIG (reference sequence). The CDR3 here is CAWSRDRPYGYTF. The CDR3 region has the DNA TGTGCCTGGAGCCGGGACAGGCCCTATGGCTACACCTTC.

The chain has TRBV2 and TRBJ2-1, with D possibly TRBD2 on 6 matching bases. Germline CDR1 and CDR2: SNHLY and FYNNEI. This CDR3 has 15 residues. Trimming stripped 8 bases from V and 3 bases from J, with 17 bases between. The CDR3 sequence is CASGGRDLLYNEQFF. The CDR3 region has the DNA TGTGCCAGCGGGGGGAGAGACCTCCTCTACAATGAGCAGTTCTTC.

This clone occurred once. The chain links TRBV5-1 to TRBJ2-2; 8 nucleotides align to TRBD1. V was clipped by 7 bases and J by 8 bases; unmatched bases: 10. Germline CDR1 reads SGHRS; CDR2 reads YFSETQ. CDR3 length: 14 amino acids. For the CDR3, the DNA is TGCGCCAGCGGCTGGACAGGGACCCCTGGGGAGCTGTTTTTT. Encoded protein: CASGWTGTPGELFF.

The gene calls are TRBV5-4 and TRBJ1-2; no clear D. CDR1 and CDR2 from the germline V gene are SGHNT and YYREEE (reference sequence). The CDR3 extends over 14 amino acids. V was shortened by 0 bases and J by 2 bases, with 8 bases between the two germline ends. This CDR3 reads CASSLVAANYGYTF. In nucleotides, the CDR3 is TGTGCCAGCAGCTTGGTGGCGGCCAACTATGGCTACACCTTC.

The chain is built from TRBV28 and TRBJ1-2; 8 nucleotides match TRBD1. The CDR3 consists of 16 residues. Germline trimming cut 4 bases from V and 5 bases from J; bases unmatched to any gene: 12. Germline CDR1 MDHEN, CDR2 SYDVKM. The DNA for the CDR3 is TGTGCCAGCAGTTCGCCTTCGACAGGGGCGGGATATGGCTACACCTTC. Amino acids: CASSSPSTGAGYGYTF.

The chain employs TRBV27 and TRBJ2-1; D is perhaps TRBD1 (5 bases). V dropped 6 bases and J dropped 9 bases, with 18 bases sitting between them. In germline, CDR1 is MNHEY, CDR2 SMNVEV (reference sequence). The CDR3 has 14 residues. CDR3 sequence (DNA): TGTGCCAGCAGCCCTGTAGGGGCCATGGGTGAGCAGTTCTTC. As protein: CASSPVGAMGEQFF.

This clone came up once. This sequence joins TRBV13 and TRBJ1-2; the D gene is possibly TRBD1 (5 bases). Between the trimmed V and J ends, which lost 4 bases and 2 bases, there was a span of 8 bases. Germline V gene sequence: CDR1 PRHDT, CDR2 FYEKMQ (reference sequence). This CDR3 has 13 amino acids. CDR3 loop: CASSSGQNYGYTF. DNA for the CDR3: TGTGCCAGCAGCTCAGGACAAAACTATGGCTACACCTTC. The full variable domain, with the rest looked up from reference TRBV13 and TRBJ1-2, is AAGVIQSPRHLIKEKRETATLKCYPIPRHDTVYWYQQGPGQDPQFLISFYEKMQSDKGSIPDRFSAQQFSDYHSELNMSSLELGDSALYFCASSSGQNYGYTFGSGTRLTVV.

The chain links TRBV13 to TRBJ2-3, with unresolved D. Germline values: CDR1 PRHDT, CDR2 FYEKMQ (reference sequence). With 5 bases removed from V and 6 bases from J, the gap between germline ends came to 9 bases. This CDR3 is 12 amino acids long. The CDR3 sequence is CASSLTKDTQYF. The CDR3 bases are TGTGCCAGCAGCCTAACTAAGGATACGCAGTATTTT.

CDR3 region: CASSSGTVGVTDTQYF. CDR3 DNA sequence: TGCGCCAGCAGCTCCGGGACAGTGGGAGTCACAGATACGCAGTATTTT. The J gene is TRBJ2-3, the V gene TRBV5-1, with TRBD1 matching 7 bases. The CDR3 sequence is 16 residues long. Germline V lookup: CDR1 SGHRS, CDR2 YFSETQ. V shed 3 bases, J shed 2 bases, and the junction held 9 bases outside the gene matches.

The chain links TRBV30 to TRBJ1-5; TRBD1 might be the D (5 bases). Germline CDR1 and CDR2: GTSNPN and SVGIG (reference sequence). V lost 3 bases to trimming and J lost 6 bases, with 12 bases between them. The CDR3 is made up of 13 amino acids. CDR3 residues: CAWSSQGLQPQHF. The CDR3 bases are TGTGCCTGGAGCTCGCAGGGTCTTCAGCCCCAGCATTTT.

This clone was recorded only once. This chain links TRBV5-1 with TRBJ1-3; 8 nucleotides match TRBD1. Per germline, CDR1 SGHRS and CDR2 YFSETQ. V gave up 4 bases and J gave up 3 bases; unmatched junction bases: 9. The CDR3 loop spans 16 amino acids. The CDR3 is CASSPHGQGNGNTIYF. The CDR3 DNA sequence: TGCGCCAGCAGCCCTCATGGACAGGGCAATGGAAACACCATATATTTT.

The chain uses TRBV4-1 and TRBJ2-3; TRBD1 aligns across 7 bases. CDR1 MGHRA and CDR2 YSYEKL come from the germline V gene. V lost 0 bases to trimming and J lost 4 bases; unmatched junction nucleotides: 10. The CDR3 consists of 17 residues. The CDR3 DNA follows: TGCGCCAGCAGCCAAGATGACAGGGAGTTATTTTCAGATACGCAGTATTTT. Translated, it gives CASSQDDRELFSDTQYF.

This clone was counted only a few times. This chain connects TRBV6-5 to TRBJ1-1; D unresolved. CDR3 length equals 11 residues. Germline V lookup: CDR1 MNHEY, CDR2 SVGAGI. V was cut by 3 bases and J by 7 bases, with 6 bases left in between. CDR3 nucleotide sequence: TGTGCCAGCAGTTATCGGGGTGAAGCTTTCTTT. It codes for CASSYRGEAFF.

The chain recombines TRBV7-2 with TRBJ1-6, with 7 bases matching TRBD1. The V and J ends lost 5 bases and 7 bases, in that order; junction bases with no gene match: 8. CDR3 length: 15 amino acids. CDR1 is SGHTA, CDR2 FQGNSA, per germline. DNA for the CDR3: TGTGCCAGCAGCCCCAGACGGGACAGCAATTCACCCCTCCACTTT. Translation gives CASSPRRDSNSPLHF.

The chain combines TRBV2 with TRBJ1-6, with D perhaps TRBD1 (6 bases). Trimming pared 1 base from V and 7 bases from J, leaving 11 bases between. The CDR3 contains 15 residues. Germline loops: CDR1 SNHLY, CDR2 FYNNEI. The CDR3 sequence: CASSEEGGSNSPLHF. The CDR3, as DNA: TGTGCCAGCAGTGAAGAGGGGGGGAGCAATTCACCCCTCCACTTT. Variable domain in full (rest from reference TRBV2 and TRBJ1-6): EPEVTQTPSHQVTQMGQEVILRCVPISNHLYFYWYRQILGQKVEFLVSFYNNEISEKSEIFDDQFSVERPDGSNFTLKIRSTKLEDSAMYFCASSEEGGSNSPLHFGNGTRLTVT.

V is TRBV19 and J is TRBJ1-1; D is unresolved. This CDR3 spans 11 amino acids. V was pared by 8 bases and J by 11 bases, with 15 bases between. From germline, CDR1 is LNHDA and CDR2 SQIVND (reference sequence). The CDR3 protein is CASGLNGGAFF. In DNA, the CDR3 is TGTGCCAGTGGTCTTAACGGAGGTGCTTTCTTT.

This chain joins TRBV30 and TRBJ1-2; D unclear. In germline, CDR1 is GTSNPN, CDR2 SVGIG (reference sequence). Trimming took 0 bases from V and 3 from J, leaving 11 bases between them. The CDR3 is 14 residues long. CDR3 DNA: TGTGCCTGGAGTGTAGGAGGGTTTTACTATGGCTACACCTTC. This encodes CAWSVGGFYYGYTF.

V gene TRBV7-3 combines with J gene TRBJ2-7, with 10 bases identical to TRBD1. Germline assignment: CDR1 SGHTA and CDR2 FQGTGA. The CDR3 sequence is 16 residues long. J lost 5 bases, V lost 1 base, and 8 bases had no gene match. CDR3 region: CASSLSPTGGIDEQYF. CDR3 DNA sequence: TGTGCCAGCAGCTTAAGCCCGACAGGGGGCATCGACGAGCAGTACTTC.